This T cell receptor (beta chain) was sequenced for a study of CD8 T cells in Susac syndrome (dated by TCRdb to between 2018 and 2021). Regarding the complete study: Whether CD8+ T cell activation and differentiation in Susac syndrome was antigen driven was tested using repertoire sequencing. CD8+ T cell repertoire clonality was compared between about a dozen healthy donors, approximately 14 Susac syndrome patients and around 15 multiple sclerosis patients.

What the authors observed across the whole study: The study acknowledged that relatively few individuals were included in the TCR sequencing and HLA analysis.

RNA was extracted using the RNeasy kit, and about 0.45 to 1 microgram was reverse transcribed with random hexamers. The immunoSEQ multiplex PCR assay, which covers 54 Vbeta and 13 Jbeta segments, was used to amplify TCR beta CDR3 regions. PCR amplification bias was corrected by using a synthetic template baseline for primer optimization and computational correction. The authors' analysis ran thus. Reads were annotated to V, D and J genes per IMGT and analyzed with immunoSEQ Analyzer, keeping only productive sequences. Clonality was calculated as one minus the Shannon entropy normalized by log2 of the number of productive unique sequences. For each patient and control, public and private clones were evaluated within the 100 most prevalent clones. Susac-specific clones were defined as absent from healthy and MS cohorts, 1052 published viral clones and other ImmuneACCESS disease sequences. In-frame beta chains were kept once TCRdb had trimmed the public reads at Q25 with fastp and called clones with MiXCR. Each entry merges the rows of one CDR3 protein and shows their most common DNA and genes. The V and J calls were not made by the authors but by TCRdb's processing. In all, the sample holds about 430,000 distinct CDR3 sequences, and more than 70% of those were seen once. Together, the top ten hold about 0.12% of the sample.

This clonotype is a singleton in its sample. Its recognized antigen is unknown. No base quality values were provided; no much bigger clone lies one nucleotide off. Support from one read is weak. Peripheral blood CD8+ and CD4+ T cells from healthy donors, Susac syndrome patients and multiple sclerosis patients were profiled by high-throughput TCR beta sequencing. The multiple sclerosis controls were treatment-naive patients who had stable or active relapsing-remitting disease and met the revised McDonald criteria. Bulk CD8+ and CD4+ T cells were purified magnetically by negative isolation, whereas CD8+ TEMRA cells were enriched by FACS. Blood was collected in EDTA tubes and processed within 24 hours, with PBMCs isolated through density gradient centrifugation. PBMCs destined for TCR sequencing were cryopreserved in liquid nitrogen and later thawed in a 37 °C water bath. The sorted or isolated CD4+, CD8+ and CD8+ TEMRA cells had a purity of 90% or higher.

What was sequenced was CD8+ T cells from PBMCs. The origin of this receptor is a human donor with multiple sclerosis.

The DNA sequence is as follows: TGTGCCAGCAGTGAACTAGCTGGCTACTACAATGAGCAGTTCTTC. It encodes CASSELAGYYNEQFF. Recombination linked TRBV27 to TRBJ2-1; the D region possibly corresponds to TRBD2 (6 bases align). Spanning cysteine to phenylalanine, the CDR3 consists of 15 amino acids. Only the CDR3 region is kept as DNA, spanning 45 bases read in frame from base 1. CDR1 MNHEY and CDR2 SMNVEV were looked up in the germline V gene (reference sequence). Trimming takes 5 bases from V and 3 bases from J, and the germline ends sit 14 bases apart.